Listed below are T cell receptor beta chains from one sample, sequenced in a study of blood T cell repertoires in COVID-19. TCRdb's table, derived via immunoSEQ multiplex PCR, lists solely in-frame clones and lacks some. The sample carries 120,000 to 150,000 clones, about 81% recorded once. The sequenced material came from peripheral blood. The receptors originated from a woman older than 75 with acute or convalescent COVID-19. Both conserved end residues are part of each CDR3. Each record gives: J gene, D gene, V gene, CDR3 length, clone size, CDR3 DNA, CDR3 protein. The D gene is left open where the match is weak. Only part of the rows carry a size: once, few, many, or a class if the clone is expanded.

TRBJ2-1 | NA | TRBV4-1 | 13 | NA | TGCGCCAGCAGCCAAGAACTAAGGTCCGAGCAGTTCTTC | CASSQELRSEQFF
TRBJ1-2 | TRBD1 | TRBV6-5 | 15 | once | TGTGCCATCAAGCCGGGACAGGGGGAATTTTATGGCTACACCTTC | CAIKPGQGEFYGYTF
TRBJ2-4 | NA | TRBV7-9 | 14 | NA | TGTGCCAGCAGCTCGTACAGAGATCGAAACATTCAGTACTTC | CASSSYRDRNIQYF
TRBJ1-3 | NA | TRBV28 | 14 | NA | TGTGCCAGCAGTCTCTCAGGGCCTGGAAACACCATATATTTT | CASSLSGPGNTIYF
TRBJ1-1 | NA | TRBV29-1 | 14 | few | TGCAGCGTTATGAGGCCTTTGACGAACACTGAAGCTTTCTTT | CSVMRPLTNTEAFF
TRBJ1-2 | NA | TRBV14 | 14 | NA | TGTGCCAGCAGCCCGAGGGGGAGCTTCTATGGCTACACCTTC | CASSPRGSFYGYTF
TRBJ2-1 | NA | TRBV19 | 12 | NA | TGTGCCAGTAGTATTTCCGGAGGTGAGCAGTTCTTC | CASSISGGEQFF
TRBJ1-1 | NA | TRBV18 | 14 | NA | TGTGCCAGCTCACTCCGGGGATCGAACACTGAAGCTTTCTTT | CASSLRGSNTEAFF
TRBJ2-7 | NA | TRBV27 | 22 | few | TGTGCCAGCAAGGTCTGCCTAGGGACAAGGTTTACTGAGGCGGCATCCCTCTACGAGCAGTACTTC | CASKVCLGTRFTEAASLYEQYF
TRBJ2-6 | TRBD1 | TRBV5-1 | 18 | NA | TGCGCCAGCGCTACAAGGGGGGACAGGTGGCCTGGGGCCAACGTCCTGACTTTC | CASATRGDRWPGANVLTF
TRBJ2-1 | NA | TRBV4-1 | 13 | few | TGCGCCAGCAGCTCGATACGGGACAATGAGCAGTTCTTC | CASSSIRDNEQFF
TRBJ1-5 | NA | TRBV6-5 | 15 | NA | TGTGCCAGCAGTCCTCTTCAGGGATCAGAGCAGCCCCAGCATTTT | CASSPLQGSEQPQHF
TRBJ2-1 | TRBD1 | TRBV11-2 | 15 | NA | TGTGCCAGCAGCCCTGGACAGGGGTTCTACAATGAGCAGTTCTTC | CASSPGQGFYNEQFF
TRBJ1-2 | TRBD1 | TRBV7-9 | 14 | NA | TGTGCCAGCAGCGAGACAGGGGAGACCTATGGCTACACCTTC | CASSETGETYGYTF
TRBJ1-4 | NA | TRBV7-8 | 14 | NA | TGTGCCAGCAGCCGGAGCACAACTAATGAAAAACTGTTTTTT | CASSRSTTNEKLFF
TRBJ2-2 | TRBD1 | TRBV5-6 | 16 | few | TGTGCCAGCAGTTCTCCGGGACAGGGGGTCGCCGGGGAGCTGTTTTTT | CASSSPGQGVAGELFF
TRBJ1-1 | NA | TRBV18 | 15 | NA | TGTGCCAGCTCACCACGGTCGGGGGGGAGCACTGAAGCTTTCTTT | CASSPRSGGSTEAFF
TRBJ1-6 | NA | TRBV25-1 | 15 | NA | TGTGCCAGCAGTGACTTCGGACAGTATAATTCACCCCTCCACTTT | CASSDFGQYNSPLHF
TRBJ2-5 | TRBD1 | TRBV19 | 13 | NA | TGTGCCAGTAGGGGACAGGGTACAGAGACCCAGTACTTC | CASRGQGTETQYF